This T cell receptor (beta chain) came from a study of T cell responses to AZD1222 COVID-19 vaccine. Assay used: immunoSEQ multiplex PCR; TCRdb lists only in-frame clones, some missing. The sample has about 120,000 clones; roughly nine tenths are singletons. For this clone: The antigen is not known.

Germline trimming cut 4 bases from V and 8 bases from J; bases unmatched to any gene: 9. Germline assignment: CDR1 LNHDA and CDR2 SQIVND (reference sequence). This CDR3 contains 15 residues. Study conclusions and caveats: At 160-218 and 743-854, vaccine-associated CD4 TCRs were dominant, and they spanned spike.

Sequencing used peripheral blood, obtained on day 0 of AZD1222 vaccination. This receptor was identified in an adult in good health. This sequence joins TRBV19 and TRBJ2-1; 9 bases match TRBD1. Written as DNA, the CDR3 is TGTGCCAGTAGTAGGAGGATACAGGGGGCAGATGAGCAGTTCTTC. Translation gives CASSRRIQGADEQFF.